Described below is a single TCR beta chain sequence and its context. The data stem from a study of T cell changes during pregnancy in multiple sclerosis. CDR3 length: 15 amino acids. Germline assignment: CDR1 SGHRS and CDR2 YFSETQ. J gave up 3 bases and V 5 bases, and 6 bases lay outside the gene matches. Repertoires were generated with immunoSEQ multiplex PCR, while TCRdb's copy carries only in-frame clones and drops some. Among about 75,000 clones, about 90% were seen once, and the ten largest hold around 0.9%. The chain employs TRBV5-1 and TRBJ2-3; TRBD2 aligns across 10 bases. The sample was peripheral blood, taken in the first trimester of pregnancy. This clonotype was obtained from a female donor in good health, enrolled as a control in a pregnancy study. For the CDR3, the DNA is TGCGCCAGCAGTCCTAGCGGGGGAAGGACAGATACGCAGTATTTT. Protein product: CASSPSGGRTDTQYF.